Listed below are T cell receptor beta chains from one sample, sequenced in a study of early T cells in non-severe SARS-CoV-2 infection. A single record per CDR3 protein comes from TCRdb applying MiXCR to the 5' RACE reads. The sample lists under 90,000 distinct CDR3 sequences; 14% were seen once. The sample comprised whole blood. Every receptor here comes from an adult who was a healthcare worker with PCR-confirmed SARS-CoV-2 infection or an uninfected control (not recorded which). Each CDR3 is given with its conserved first and last residue. D genes are given only for firm matches. Size tells how often a clone was seen (once, few, many) or the class of an expanded clone, and some rows leave it out.

once TRBJ1-1 TRBV5-6 TRBD1 CASSFGDSRAFF TGTGCCAGCAGCTTTGGGGACAGCAGAGCTTTCTTT
. TRBJ1-2 TRBV30 . CAWSVLGVGYTF TGTGCCTGGAGTGTATTGGGGGTTGGCTACACCTTC
few TRBJ2-5 TRBV10-3 . CAISESDETQYF TGTGCCATCAGTGAGTCGGACGAGACCCAGTACTTC
. TRBJ2-5 TRBV29-1 . CSVGGGQGETQYF TGCAGCGTAGGGGGGGGACAAGGAGAGACCCAGTACTTC
many TRBJ2-7 TRBV29-1 . CSVRTANYEQYF TGCAGCGTCAGGACAGCGAACTACGAGCAGTACTTC
. TRBJ1-2 TRBV6-1 TRBD1 CASSETLPTGGHGYTF TGTGCCAGCAGTGAAACCCTCCCGACAGGGGGCCATGGCTACACCTTC
. TRBJ2-3 TRBV29-1 TRBD1 CSLSPGQTPDTQYF TGCAGCCTAAGCCCGGGACAGACCCCAGATACGCAGTATTTT
. TRBJ2-7 TRBV6-2/TRBV6-3 . CASSNRGAGIYEQYF TGTGCCAGCAGTAACCGGGGGGCAGGGATCTACGAGCAGTACTTC
few TRBJ2-1 TRBV2 . CARTAYNEQFF TGTGCCCGGACAGCGTACAATGAGCAGTTCTTC
. TRBJ1-5 TRBV12-3/TRBV12-4 TRBD1 CASSLGDAGTGSNQPQHF TGTGCCAGCAGCCTTGGTGACGCCGGGACAGGGAGCAATCAGCCCCAGCATTTT